Shown below are 26 T cell receptor beta chains from a single sample sequenced in a study of T-cell memory formation after mild COVID-19. TCRdb re-derived calls from the 5' RACE reads in MiXCR, one entry per CDR3 protein. Of approximately 250,000 distinct CDR3 sequences listed, around 15% are singletons. The sample comprised PBMCs or a T cell subset sorted from them (not recorded which). The receptors originated from a man aged 18 to 29 who had mild COVID-19 (a few samples of this study predate the infection). Cell type and time point are not known.

This clonotype occurred many times. This CDR3 reads CASKSGTTVWQYF. CDR3 DNA: TGTGCCAGCAAGTCCGGGACTACCGTATGGCAGTATTTT. V gene TRBV7-2 combines with J gene TRBJ2-3; TRBD2 aligns across 7 bases. Germline V gene lookup returns CDR1 SGHTA and CDR2 FQGNSA. The ends lost 7 bases at V and 11 bases at J; junction bases unmatched: 12. This CDR3 is built from 13 residues.

The rearrangement links TRBV7-8 to TRBJ2-6, with D possibly matching TRBD2 (6 bases). The CDR3 is made up of 15 amino acids. V lost 5 bases and J lost 4, with 12 bases in between. CDR1 is SGHVS, CDR2 FQNEAQ, per germline. CDR3 in DNA: TGTGCCAGCAGCGCGGGACGCGCCGGGGCCAACGTCCTGACTTTC. Translating gives CASSAGRAGANVLTF.

Within the sample, this clonotype is medium-sized. The rearrangement links TRBV7-9 to TRBJ2-2; D gene uncertain. CDR3 length: 11 amino acids. The germline V gene has CDR1 SEHNR and CDR2 FQNEAQ (reference sequence). Trimming took 11 bases from V and 3 from J, leaving 7 bases between them. CDR3 residues: CALRDTGELFF. The CDR3 region has the DNA TGTGCCCTTCGGGACACCGGGGAGCTGTTTTTT.

V gene TRBV12-3 or TRBV12-4 combines with J gene TRBJ2-3, with D unclear. The CDR3 covers 12 residues. V was shortened by 9 bases and J by 2 bases, with 9 bases between the two germline ends. CDR3 sequence reads: CASKGNTDTQYF. CDR3 bases: TGTGCCAGTAAGGGTAACACAGATACGCAGTATTTT.

This clonotype was seen only a few times. The V and J genes are TRBV29-1 and TRBJ1-1; perhaps TRBD1 as D (6 bases). The CDR3 loop spans 14 amino acids. V lost 4 bases, J lost 6 bases, and 18 bases lay in between. Germline V lookup: CDR1 SQVTM, CDR2 ANQGSEA. The CDR3 is CSVAGQFKYSEAFF. CDR3 nucleotide sequence: TGCAGCGTTGCCGGACAGTTCAAGTATTCTGAAGCTTTCTTT.

This clonotype was counted only a few times. At one boundary the junction diverges from the germline segment, which might be a read error. The chain links TRBV24-1 to TRBJ2-5; the D gene is possibly TRBD1 (6 bases). The germline V gene encodes CDR1 KGHDR and CDR2 SFDVKD. The CDR3 is 10 amino acids. The CDR3 sequence: CATNERGHTF. CDR3 bases: TGTGCCACTAACGAGAGGGGACACACCTTC.

The rearrangement joins TRBV7-9 to TRBJ2-4; 7 positions agree with TRBD1. Germline loops: CDR1 SEHNR, CDR2 FQNEAQ (reference sequence). The CDR3 covers 16 residues. With V trimmed by 5 bases and J by 4 bases, 11 bases remained unmatched. CDR3 sequence (DNA): TGTGCCAGCAGCCCTTTGGGGCAGGGGGTAAAAAACATTCAGTACTTC. It is translated as CASSPLGQGVKNIQYF.

The sample holds a few counts of this clonotype. The CDR3 spells CSARRSTYNSPLHF. The CDR3 DNA reads TGCAGTGCTAGACGGAGCACCTATAATTCACCCCTCCACTTT. The chain recombines TRBV20-1 with TRBJ1-6; no definite D call. The V and J ends lost 2 bases and 2 bases respectively, with 7 bases between them. Germline CDR1 DFQATT, CDR2 SNEGSKA (reference sequence). The CDR3 is made up of 14 amino acids.

This rearrangement joins TRBV9 to TRBJ2-1, with D possibly matching TRBD2 (7 bases). The V gene lost 0 bases and the J gene lost 6 bases, with 16 bases spanning the gap. The germline CDR1 and CDR2 sequences are SGDLS and YYNGEE. This CDR3 is built from 16 residues. The DNA for the CDR3 is TGTGCCAGCAGCGTAGCCCCGGGGGGCAGCACCAATGAGCAGTTCTTC. It encodes CASSVAPGGSTNEQFF.

J is TRBJ2-3 and V is TRBV11-3; D is unclear. Trimming took 5 bases from V and 2 from J, leaving 11 bases between them. The CDR3 extends over 14 amino acids. Germline loops: CDR1 SGHNT, CDR2 YENEEA. Here the CDR3 reads CASSQNSHTDTQYF. CDR3 bases: TGTGCCAGCAGCCAGAACAGTCACACAGATACGCAGTATTTT.

The V gene is TRBV20-1, the J gene TRBJ1-1, with no clear D. V was pared by 5 bases and J by 0 bases, with 10 bases between. From germline, CDR1 is DFQATT and CDR2 SNEGSKA (reference sequence). This CDR3 has 13 residues. The CDR3: CSAPPPLNTEAFF. The CDR3 DNA sequence: TGCAGTGCTCCTCCCCCCTTGAACACTGAAGCTTTCTTT.

The chain couples TRBV29-1 to TRBJ2-3; TRBD1 matches 10 bases. This CDR3 spans 13 amino acids. V trimming: 6 bases; J trimming: 5 bases; junction bases outside the gene matches: 5. The germline V gene encodes CDR1 SQVTM and CDR2 ANQGSEA. The CDR3 is CSVGTGAGDTQYF. The CDR3 coding sequence is TGCAGCGTGGGGACAGGGGCGGGAGATACGCAGTATTTT.

This clonotype was seen a handful of times. The chain couples TRBV4-3 to TRBJ2-5; 10 nucleotides match TRBD2. In germline, CDR1 is LGHNA, CDR2 YSLEER. This CDR3 spans 18 amino acids. The V gene end was trimmed by 0 bases and the J gene end by 3 bases; junction bases not matched to a gene: 10. CDR3 in DNA: TGCGCCAGCAGCCAAGATGGTTTTGGGCTAGCGGGGGAAGAGACCCAGTACTTC. Amino acid sequence: CASSQDGFGLAGEETQYF.

The V gene is TRBV12-3 or TRBV12-4, the J gene TRBJ1-1; no clear D. Trimming took off 0 bases at V and 7 bases at J, with 9 bases between the two ends. CDR3 length: 13 amino acids. Here the CDR3 DNA reads TGTGCCAGCAGTTTAGCGCTTAGTCGTGAAGCTTTCTTT. Translation: CASSLALSREAFF.

The chain combines TRBV20-1 with TRBJ1-1; D is ambiguous. V lost 6 bases to trimming and J lost 4 bases, with 18 bases between them. The germline CDR1 and CDR2 sequences are DFQATT and SNEGSKA (reference sequence). This CDR3 is 14 amino acids long. The CDR3 DNA is TGCAGTGCCCACCCCAGAGTACTTGGCACTGAAGCTTTCTTT. Translating it yields CSAHPRVLGTEAFF.

This clonotype was detected only a few times. CDR3: CASSLSMGGLQPQHF. As DNA, the CDR3 is TGTGCCAGCAGCTTAAGTATGGGGGGACTTCAGCCCCAGCATTTT. V is TRBV7-9 and J is TRBJ1-5, with D tentatively TRBD1 (5 bases). Germline lookup yields CDR1 SEHNR and CDR2 FQNEAQ (reference sequence). This CDR3 is built from 15 residues. V dropped 2 bases and J dropped 6 bases, with 14 bases sitting between them.

The rearrangement uses TRBV29-1 and TRBJ2-1, with D unresolved. The CDR3 sequence is 14 residues long. Germline CDR1 is SQVTM and CDR2 is ANQGSEA. Trimming stripped 6 bases from V and 7 bases from J, with 19 bases between. The CDR3, as DNA: TGCAGCGTGGGGATGGCGGCTGATCTAAATGAGCAGTTCTTC. Translation: CSVGMAADLNEQFF.

This clonotype has ten or more counts. CDR3 loop: CASSLGGGYEQYF. DNA of the CDR3: TGTGCCAGCAGCTTAGGGGGGGGCTACGAGCAGTACTTC. The rearrangement links TRBV7-2 to TRBJ2-7, with 7 bases identical to TRBD2. The CDR3 has 13 amino acids. CDR1 SGHTA and CDR2 FQGNSA come from the germline V gene. With 1 base clipped from V and 3 bases from J, the junction kept 0 bases outside the gene matches. Complete variable domain (other parts from reference TRBV7-2 and TRBJ2-7): GAGVSQSPSNKVTEKGKDVELRCDPISGHTALYWYRQSLGQGLEFLIYFQGNSAPDKSGLPSDRFSAERTGGSVSTLTIQRTQQEDSAVYLCASSLGGGYEQYFGPGTRLTVT.

The table lists this clonotype with a few counts. The chain uses TRBV11-2 and TRBJ2-5; 8 bases match TRBD2. This CDR3 region has 15 residues. In germline, CDR1 is SGHAT, CDR2 FQNNGV. V shed 0 bases and J 5 bases; nucleotides not matched to a gene: 5. CDR3 loop: CASSLEAGGWETQYF. The CDR3 bases are TGTGCCAGCAGCTTAGAGGCGGGGGGCTGGGAGACCCAGTACTTC.

The chain combines TRBV21-1 with TRBJ1-5. TRBV21-1 constitutes a pseudogene. The CDR3 sequence is 17 residues long. This chain's CDR3 is CASTPGFGQVGDQPQHF. The CDR3 DNA follows: TGTGCCAGCACACCAGGTTTTGGGCAGGTTGGGGATCAGCCCCAGCATTTT.

The V gene is TRBV7-9, the J gene TRBJ1-2; D ambiguous. The V end lost 4 bases, the J end lost 7 bases, and 10 bases lay between the germline ends. The CDR3 runs 12 residues. In germline, CDR1 is SEHNR, CDR2 FQNEAQ (reference sequence). The CDR3 here is CASSSGPGGYTF. CDR3 DNA: TGTGCCAGCAGCTCCGGTCCAGGTGGCTACACCTTC.

The gene calls are TRBV10-3 and TRBJ2-3; 7 bases are shared with TRBD1. Germline V CDR1 and CDR2: ENHRY, SYGVKD. The ends lost 6 bases at V and 1 base at J; junction bases unmatched: 4. The CDR3 is 14 amino acids. Written as DNA, the CDR3 is TGTGCCATCAGGAACAGGGGCGGCACAGATACGCAGTATTTT. Translation: CAIRNRGGTDTQYF.

The chain is built from TRBV28 and TRBJ1-5; TRBD1 aligns across 8 bases. This CDR3 is built from 14 residues. Germline values: CDR1 MDHEN, CDR2 SYDVKM. V shed 5 bases and J 6 bases; nucleotides not matched to a gene: 6. The chain's CDR3 is CASSQLRGLQPQHF. CDR3 in DNA: TGTGCCAGCAGTCAGCTCAGGGGGCTTCAGCCCCAGCATTTT.

V is TRBV5-1 and J is TRBJ1-3; 7 bases are a match to TRBD1. The CDR3 runs 17 residues. Germline V CDR1 and CDR2: SGHRS, YFSETQ. J gave up 3 bases and V 1 base, and 10 bases lay outside the gene matches. The CDR3 region is CASSLTTGTAYGNTIYF. CDR3 sequence (DNA): TGCGCCAGCAGCTTGACAACCGGGACAGCATATGGAAACACCATATATTTT. Filled out from reference TRBV5-1 and TRBJ1-3, the complete variable domain reads KAGVTQTPRYLIKTRGQQVTLSCSPISGHRSVSWYQQTPGQGLQFLFEYFSETQRNKGNFPGRFSGRQFSNSRSEMNVSTLELGDSALYLCASSLTTGTAYGNTIYFGEGSWLTVV.

A few counts support this clonotype. J is TRBJ1-6 and V is TRBV7-9, with no clear D. The V gene lost 5 bases and the J gene lost 7 bases, with 12 bases spanning the gap. The CDR3 loop spans 14 amino acids. Per the germline V gene, CDR1 is SEHNR and CDR2 is FQNEAQ (reference sequence). DNA of the CDR3: TGTGCCAGCAGCCTGAGGGCGCGGAATTCACCCCTCCACTTT. As protein: CASSLRARNSPLHF. Looking up the rest from reference TRBV7-9 and TRBJ1-6 gives the full variable domain: DTGVSQNPRHKITKRGQNVTFRCDPISEHNRLYWYRQTLGQGPEFLTYFQNEAQLEKSRLLSDRFSAERPKGSFSTLEIQRTEQGDSAMYLCASSLRARNSPLHFGNGTRLTVT.

This clonotype was seen repeatedly, ten times or more. The chain is built from TRBV7-2 and TRBJ1-4; D gene uncertain. Trimming shortened V by 2 bases and J by 7 bases, and 11 bases separated the two germline ends. The V gene's germline CDR1 is SGHTA and CDR2 FQGNSA. The CDR3 covers 14 residues. The CDR3 region is CASSLSNSGEKLFF. The CDR3 DNA follows: TGTGCCAGCAGCTTATCGAATTCTGGTGAAAAACTGTTTTTT.